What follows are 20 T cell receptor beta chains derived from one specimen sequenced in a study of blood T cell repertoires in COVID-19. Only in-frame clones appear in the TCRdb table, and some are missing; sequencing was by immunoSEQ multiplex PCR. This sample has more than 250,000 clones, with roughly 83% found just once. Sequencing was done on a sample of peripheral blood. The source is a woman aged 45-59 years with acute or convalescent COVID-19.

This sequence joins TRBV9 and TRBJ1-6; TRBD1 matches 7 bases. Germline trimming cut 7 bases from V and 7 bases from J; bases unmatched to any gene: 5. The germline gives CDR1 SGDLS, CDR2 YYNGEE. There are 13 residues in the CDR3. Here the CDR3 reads CASGTATNSPLHF. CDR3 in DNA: TGTGCCAGCGGGACAGCCACAAATTCACCCCTCCACTTT.

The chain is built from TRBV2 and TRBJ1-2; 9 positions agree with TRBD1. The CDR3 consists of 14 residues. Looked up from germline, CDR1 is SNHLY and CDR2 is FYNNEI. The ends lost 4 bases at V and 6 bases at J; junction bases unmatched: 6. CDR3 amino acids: CASSGTGGGNGYTF. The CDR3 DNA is TGTGCCAGCAGTGGTACAGGGGGCGGGAATGGCTACACCTTC.

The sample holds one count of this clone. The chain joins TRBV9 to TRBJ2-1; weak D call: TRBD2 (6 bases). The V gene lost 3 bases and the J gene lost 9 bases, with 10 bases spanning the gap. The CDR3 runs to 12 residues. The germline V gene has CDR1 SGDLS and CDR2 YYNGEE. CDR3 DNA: TGTGCCAGCAGCGCTCGCGGGACTGAGCAGTTCTTC. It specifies CASSARGTEQFF.

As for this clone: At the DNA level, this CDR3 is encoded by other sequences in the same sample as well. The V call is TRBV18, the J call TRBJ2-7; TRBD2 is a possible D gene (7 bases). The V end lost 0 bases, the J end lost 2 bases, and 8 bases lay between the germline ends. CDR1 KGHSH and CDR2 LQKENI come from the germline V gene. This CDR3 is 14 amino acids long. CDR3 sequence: CASSPPGGPYEQYF. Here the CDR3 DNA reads TGTGCCAGCTCACCACCCGGGGGGCCCTACGAGCAGTACTTC.

Here the CDR3 DNA reads TGTGCCAGCAGTGTAGACCAGGGCCCTCAGCCCCAGCATTTT. Translating it yields CASSVDQGPQPQHF. V usage is TRBV2 and J usage is TRBJ1-5; tentatively, D is TRBD1 (5 bases). Germline V gene data show CDR1 as SNHLY and CDR2 as FYNNEI. The length of the CDR3 is 14 residues. Deletions cut 4 bases from V and 6 bases from J, with 13 bases between.

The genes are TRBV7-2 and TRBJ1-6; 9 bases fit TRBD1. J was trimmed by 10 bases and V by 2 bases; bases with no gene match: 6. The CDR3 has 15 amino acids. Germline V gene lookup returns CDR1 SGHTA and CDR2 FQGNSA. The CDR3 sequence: CASSLPGQGKSPLHF. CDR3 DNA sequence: TGTGCCAGCAGCTTACCGGGACAGGGAAAATCACCCCTCCACTTT.

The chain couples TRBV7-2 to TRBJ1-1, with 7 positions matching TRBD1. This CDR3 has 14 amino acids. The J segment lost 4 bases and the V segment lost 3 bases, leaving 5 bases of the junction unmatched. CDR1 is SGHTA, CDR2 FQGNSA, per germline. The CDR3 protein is CASSFTGESTEAFF. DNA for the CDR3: TGTGCCAGCAGCTTCACAGGGGAAAGCACTGAAGCTTTCTTT.

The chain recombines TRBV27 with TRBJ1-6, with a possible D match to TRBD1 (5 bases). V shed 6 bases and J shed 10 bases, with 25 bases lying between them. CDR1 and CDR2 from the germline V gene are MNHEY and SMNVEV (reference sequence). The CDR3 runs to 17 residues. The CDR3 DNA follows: TGTGCCAGCAGCCCTACCCACCCCAAGGGGCGTTTGTCACCCCTCCACTTT. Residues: CASSPTHPKGRLSPLHF.

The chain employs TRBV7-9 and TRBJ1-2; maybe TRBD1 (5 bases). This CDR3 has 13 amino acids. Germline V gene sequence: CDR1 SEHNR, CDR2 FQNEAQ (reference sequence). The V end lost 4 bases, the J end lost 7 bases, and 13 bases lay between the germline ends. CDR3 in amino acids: CASSSEGVGGYTF. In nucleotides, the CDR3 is TGTGCCAGCAGCTCCGAAGGGGTGGGTGGCTACACCTTC.

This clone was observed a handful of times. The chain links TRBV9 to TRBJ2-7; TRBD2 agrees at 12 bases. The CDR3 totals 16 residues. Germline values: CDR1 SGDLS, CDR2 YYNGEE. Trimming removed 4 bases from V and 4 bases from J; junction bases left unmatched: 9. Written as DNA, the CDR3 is TGTGCCAGCAGCCTTATTGGGACTAGCGGGCTTTACGAGCAGTACTTC. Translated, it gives CASSLIGTSGLYEQYF.

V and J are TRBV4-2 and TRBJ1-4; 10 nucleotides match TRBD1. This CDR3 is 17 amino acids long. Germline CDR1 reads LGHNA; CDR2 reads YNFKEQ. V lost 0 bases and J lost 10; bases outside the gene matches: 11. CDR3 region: CASSQDPRGQGIGKLFF. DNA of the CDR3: TGTGCCAGCAGCCAAGATCCCCGGGGACAGGGGATAGGAAAACTGTTTTTT.

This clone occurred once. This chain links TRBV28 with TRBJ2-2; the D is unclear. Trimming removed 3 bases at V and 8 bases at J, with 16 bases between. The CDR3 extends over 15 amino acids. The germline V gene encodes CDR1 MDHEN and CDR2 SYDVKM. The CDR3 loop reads CASSLILSTTGELFF. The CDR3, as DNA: TGTGCCAGCAGTTTGATCCTATCCACTACGGGGGAGCTGTTTTTT.

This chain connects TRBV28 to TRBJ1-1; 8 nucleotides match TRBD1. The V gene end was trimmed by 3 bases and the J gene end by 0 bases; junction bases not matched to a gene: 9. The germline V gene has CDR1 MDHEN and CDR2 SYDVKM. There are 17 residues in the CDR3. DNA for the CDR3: TGTGCCAGCAGTTTTAGTGGCAGGGGGCGGCTGAACACTGAAGCTTTCTTT. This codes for CASSFSGRGRLNTEAFF.

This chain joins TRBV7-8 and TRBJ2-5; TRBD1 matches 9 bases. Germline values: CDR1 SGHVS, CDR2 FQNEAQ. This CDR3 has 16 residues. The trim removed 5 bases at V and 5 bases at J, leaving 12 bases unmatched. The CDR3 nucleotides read TGTGCCAGCAGCCCCGTAGGAACAGGGGGCCCGGAGACCCAGTACTTC. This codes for CASSPVGTGGPETQYF.

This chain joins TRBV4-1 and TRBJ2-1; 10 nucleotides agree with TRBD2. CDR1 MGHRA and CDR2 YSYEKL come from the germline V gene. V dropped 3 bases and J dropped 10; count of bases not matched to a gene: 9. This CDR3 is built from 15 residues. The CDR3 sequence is CASSQASGSPREQFF. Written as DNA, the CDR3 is TGCGCCAGCAGCCAGGCTAGCGGGAGTCCGCGGGAGCAGTTCTTC.

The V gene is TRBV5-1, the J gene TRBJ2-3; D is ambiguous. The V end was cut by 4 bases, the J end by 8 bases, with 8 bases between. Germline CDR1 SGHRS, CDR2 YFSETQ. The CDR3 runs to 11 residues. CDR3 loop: CASSESGTQYF. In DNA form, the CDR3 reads TGCGCCAGCAGCGAGTCTGGTACGCAGTATTTT.

The CDR3 DNA sequence: TGTGCCAGCAGCCCAACAGGACGGAACCAAGAGACCCAGTACTTC. The encoded protein is CASSPTGRNQETQYF. V usage is TRBV7-3 and J usage is TRBJ2-5; TRBD1 might be the D (5 bases). The CDR3 totals 15 residues. Germline V gene data show CDR1 as SGHTA and CDR2 as FQGTGA. V lost 5 bases to trimming and J lost 0 bases, with 13 bases between them.

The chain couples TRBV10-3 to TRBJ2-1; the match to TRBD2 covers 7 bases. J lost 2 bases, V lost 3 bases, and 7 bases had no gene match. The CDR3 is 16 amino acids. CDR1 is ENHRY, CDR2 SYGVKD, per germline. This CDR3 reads CAISDPQAGPYNEQFF. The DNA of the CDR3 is TGTGCCATCAGTGACCCTCAAGCGGGACCCTACAATGAGCAGTTCTTC.

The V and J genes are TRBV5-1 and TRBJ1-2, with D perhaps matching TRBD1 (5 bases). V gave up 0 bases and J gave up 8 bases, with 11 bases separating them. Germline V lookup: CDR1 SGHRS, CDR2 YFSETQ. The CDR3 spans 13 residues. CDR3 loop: CASSLDRTMGYTF. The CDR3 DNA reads TGCGCCAGCAGCTTGGACAGGACTATGGGCTACACCTTC. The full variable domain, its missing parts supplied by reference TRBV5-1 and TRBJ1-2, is KAGVTQTPRYLIKTRGQQVTLSCSPISGHRSVSWYQQTPGQGLQFLFEYFSETQRNKGNFPGRFSGRQFSNSRSEMNVSTLELGDSALYLCASSLDRTMGYTFGSGTRLTVV.

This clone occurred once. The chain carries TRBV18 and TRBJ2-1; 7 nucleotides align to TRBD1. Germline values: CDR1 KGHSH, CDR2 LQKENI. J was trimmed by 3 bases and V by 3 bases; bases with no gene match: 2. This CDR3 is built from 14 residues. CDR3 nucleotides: TGTGCCAGCTCACCGGGACAGCTCTACAATGAGCAGTTCTTC. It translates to CASSPGQLYNEQFF.